This entry is about one TCR beta chain. Its antigen remains unidentified. This sample was taken from a study of Ad26.COV2.S vaccination and SARS-CoV-2 variants. Study in general: Donor allocation was to the COV1001 Ad26.COV2.S trial arm.

The table came from immunoSEQ multiplex PCR; TCRdb's copy has only in-frame clones and leaves some out. Among about 680,000 clones listed, roughly 90% were seen once. The CDR3 is 14 amino acids. V gave up 3 bases and J gave up 3 bases, with 11 bases separating them. Germline assignment: CDR1 DFQATT and CDR2 SNEGSKA (reference sequence). Described treatment: some 20 received Ad26.COV2.S at low or high dose, single or two shots; 5 received placebo; per-sample allocation not given. All samples were drawn on day 63, counting from the first vaccine or placebo injection. Whole-study findings and limits: Spike-specific CD8+ and CD4+ T cell responses reportedly showed substantial breadth after vaccination.

V and J are TRBV20-1 and TRBJ1-4, with D maybe TRBD1 (5 bases). This TCR derives from a person aged 18-65 years who received the Ad26.COV2.S COVID-19 vaccine or a placebo. The sequenced sample was peripheral blood, obtained in a trial of Ad26.COV2.S vaccine versus placebo. The CDR3 DNA reads as TGCAGTGCTAGTGGGGGGGAGGCTAATGAAAAACTGTTTTTT. This translates into CSASGGEANEKLFF.